This T cell receptor beta chain was recorded in a study of blood T cell repertoires in COVID-19. Only in-frame clones appear in the TCRdb table, and some are missing; sequencing was by immunoSEQ multiplex PCR. Of about 24,000 clones listed, approximately 80% are singletons. Germline V CDR1 and CDR2: LNHNV, YYDKDF (reference sequence). V lost 4 bases, J lost 4 bases, and 10 bases lay in between. This CDR3 contains 13 residues. This clone has just a few counts. The sequenced sample was peripheral blood. This chain joins TRBV15 and TRBJ1-1, with D possibly TRBD1 on 5 matching bases. The TCR sequence derives from a man aged 65-85 years with acute or convalescent COVID-19. As DNA, the CDR3 is TGTGCCACCAGCACCGTCCAGGGCACTGAAGCTTTCTTT. Translating it yields CATSTVQGTEAFF.